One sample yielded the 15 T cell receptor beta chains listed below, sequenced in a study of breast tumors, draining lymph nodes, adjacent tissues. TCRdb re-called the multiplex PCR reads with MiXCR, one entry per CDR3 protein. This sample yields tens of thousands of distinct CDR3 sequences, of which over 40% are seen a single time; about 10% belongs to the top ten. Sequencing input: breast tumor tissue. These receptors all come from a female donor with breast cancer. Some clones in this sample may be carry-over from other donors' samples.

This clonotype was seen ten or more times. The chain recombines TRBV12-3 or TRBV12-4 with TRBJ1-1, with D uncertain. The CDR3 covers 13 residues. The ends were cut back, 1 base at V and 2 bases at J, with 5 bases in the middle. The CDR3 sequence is CASSLGTNTEAFF. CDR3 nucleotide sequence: TGTGCCAGCAGTTTAGGAACAAACACTGAAGCTTTCTTT.

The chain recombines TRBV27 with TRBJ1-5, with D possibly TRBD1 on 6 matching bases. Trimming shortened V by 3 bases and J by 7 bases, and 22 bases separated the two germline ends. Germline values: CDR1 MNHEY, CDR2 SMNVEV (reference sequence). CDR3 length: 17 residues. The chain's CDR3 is CASSLPTGMFMRQPQHF. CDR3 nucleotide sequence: TGTGCCAGCAGTTTGCCCACAGGGATGTTTATGAGGCAGCCCCAGCATTTT.

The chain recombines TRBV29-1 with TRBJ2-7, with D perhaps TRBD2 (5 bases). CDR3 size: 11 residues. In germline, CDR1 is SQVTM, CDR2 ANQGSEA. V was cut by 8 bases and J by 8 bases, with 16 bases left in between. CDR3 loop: CSSPRVGQQYF. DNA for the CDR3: TGCAGCAGTCCGCGGGTAGGCCAGCAGTACTTC.

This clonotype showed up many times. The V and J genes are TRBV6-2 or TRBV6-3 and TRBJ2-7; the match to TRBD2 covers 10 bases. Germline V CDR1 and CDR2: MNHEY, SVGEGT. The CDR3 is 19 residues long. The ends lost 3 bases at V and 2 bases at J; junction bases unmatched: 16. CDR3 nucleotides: TGTGCCAGCAGTTATTACACCCCGCACCTAGCGGGAGAAACCTACGAGCAGTACTTC. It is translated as CASSYYTPHLAGETYEQYF.

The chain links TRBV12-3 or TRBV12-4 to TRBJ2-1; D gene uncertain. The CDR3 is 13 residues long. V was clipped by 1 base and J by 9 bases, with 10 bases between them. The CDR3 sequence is CASSLGLFPEQFF. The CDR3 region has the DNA TGTGCCAGCAGTTTAGGTCTTTTCCCTGAGCAGTTCTTC.

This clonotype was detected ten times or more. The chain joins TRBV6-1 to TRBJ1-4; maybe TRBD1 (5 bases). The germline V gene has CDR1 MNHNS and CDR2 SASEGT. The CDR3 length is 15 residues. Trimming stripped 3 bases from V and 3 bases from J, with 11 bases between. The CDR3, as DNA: TGTGCCAGCAGTGATTCAGGGATGGCTAATGAAAAACTGTTTTTT. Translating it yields CASSDSGMANEKLFF.

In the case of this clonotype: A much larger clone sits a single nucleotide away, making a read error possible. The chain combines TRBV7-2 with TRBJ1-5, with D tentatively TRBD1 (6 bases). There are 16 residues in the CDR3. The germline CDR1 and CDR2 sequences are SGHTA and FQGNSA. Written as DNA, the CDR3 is TGTGCCTGCAGCTTAGCCGTACCAACAGGGAATCAGCCCCAGCATTTT. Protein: CACSLAVPTGNQPQHF. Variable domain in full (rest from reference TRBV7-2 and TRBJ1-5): GAGVSQSPSNKVTEKGKDVELRCDPISGHTALYWYRQSLGQGLEFLIYFQGNSAPDKSGLPSDRFSAERTGGSVSTLTIQRTQQEDSAVYLCACSLAVPTGNQPQHFGDGTRLSIL.

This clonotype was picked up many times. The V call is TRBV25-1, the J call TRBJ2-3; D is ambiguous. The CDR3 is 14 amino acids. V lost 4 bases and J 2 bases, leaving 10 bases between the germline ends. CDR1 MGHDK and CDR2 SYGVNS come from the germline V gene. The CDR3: CASSVSRNTDTQYF. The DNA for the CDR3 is TGTGCCAGCAGTGTCTCCCGTAACACAGATACGCAGTATTTT.

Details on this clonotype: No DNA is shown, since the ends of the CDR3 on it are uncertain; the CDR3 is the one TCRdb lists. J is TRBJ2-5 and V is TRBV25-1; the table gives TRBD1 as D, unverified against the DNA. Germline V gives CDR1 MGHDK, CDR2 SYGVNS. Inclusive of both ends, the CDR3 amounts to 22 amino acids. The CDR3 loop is CASSDLQALNEKLFFGSGTQYF.

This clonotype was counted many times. CDR3 in DNA: TGTGCCAGCAGTATCAGCGGGAGGGAGGACATTCAGTACTTC. This encodes CASSISGREDIQYF. This chain connects TRBV12-3 or TRBV12-4 to TRBJ2-4, with TRBD2 matching over 10 bases. V was pared by 5 bases and J by 8 bases, with 6 bases of the junction left unmatched. The CDR3 is 14 amino acids.

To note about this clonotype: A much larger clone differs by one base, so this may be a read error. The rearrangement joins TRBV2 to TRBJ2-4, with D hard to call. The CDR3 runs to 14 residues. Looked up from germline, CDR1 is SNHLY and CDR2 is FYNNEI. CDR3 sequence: CAGSETASGNIQYF. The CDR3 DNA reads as TGTGCCGGCAGTGAAACGGCCTCGGGAAACATTCAGTACTTC.

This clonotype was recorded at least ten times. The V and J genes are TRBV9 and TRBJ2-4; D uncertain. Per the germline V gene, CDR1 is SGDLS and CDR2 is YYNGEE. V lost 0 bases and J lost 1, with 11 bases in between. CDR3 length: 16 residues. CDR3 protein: CASSVELRGAKNIQYF. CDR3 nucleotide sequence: TGTGCCAGCAGCGTAGAGCTCCGAGGTGCCAAAAACATTCAGTACTTC.

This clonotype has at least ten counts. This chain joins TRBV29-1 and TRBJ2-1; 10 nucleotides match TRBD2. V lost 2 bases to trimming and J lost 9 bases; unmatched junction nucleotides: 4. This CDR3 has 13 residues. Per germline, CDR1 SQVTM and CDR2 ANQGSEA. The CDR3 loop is CSVEMGLALEQFF. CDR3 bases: TGCAGCGTTGAAATGGGACTAGCGCTTGAGCAGTTCTTC.

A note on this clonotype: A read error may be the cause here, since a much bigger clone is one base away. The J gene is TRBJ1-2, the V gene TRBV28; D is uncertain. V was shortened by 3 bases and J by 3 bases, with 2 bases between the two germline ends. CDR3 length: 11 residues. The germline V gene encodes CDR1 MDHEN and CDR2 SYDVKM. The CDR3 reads CASSFDYGYTF. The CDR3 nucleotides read TGTGCCAGCAGTTTTGACTATGGCTACACCTTC.

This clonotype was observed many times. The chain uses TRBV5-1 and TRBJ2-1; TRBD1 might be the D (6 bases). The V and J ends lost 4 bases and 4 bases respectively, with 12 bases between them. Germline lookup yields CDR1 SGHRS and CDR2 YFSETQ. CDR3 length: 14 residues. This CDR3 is CASSTMDSYNEQFF. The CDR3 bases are TGCGCCAGCAGCACCATGGACAGTTACAATGAGCAGTTCTTC.